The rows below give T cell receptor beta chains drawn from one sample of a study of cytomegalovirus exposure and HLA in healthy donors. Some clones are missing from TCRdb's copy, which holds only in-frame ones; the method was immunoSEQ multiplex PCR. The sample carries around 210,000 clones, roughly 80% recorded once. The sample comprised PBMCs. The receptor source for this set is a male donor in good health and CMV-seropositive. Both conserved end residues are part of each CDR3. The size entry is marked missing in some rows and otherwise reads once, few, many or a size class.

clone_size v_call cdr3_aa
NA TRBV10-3 CASTSELDTQYF
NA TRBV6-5 CASSPPGGDQTQYF
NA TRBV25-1 CASSGGLWHGYTF
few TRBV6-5 CASSSGQGAVQPQHF
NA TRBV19 CASSNALGGAATEAFF
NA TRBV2 CASSESGGRGETQYF
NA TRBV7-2 CASSLGSGASSYEQYF
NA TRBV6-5 CASSLHRQDYGYTF
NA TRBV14 CASSQVLNTEAFF
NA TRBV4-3 CASSQQGNEQFF
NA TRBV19 CASSIEGLYGYTF
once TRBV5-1 CASSWASSTDTQYF
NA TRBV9 CASSVEIGTGRNTQYF
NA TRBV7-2 CASSFSGTNTDTQYF